One sample yielded the 15 T cell receptor beta chains listed below, sequenced in a study of blood T cell repertoires in COVID-19. Only in-frame clones appear in the TCRdb table, and some are missing; sequencing was by immunoSEQ multiplex PCR. This table has about 250,000 clones, 70% to 90% appearing once. Sample: PBMCs or T cells enriched from blood (not recorded which). These receptors all come from a woman in her forties or fifties who had been exposed to COVID-19.

The chain recombines TRBV7-9 with TRBJ2-2; 9 bases fit TRBD1. With V trimmed by 4 bases and J by 7 bases, 13 bases remained unmatched. Germline V gene data show CDR1 as SEHNR and CDR2 as FQNEAQ (reference sequence). CDR3 size: 17 residues. In nucleotides, the CDR3 is TGTGCCAGCAGCTCCCGTACTGGGACAGGGAGGATCGGGGAGCTGTTTTTT. Translated: CASSSRTGTGRIGELFF.

The chain is built from TRBV28 and TRBJ1-3; D might be TRBD1 (5 bases). The CDR3 is 12 amino acids. Germline V gene sequence: CDR1 MDHEN, CDR2 SYDVKM. The V gene lost 6 bases and the J gene lost 6 bases, with 9 bases spanning the gap. The CDR3 nucleotides read TGTGCCAGCAGACAGGTGGCAAACACCATATATTTT. Protein: CASRQVANTIYF.

On this clone itself: Other DNA sequences in the sample encode the same CDR3. The chain combines TRBV12-3 or TRBV12-4 with TRBJ1-1; D is uncertain. This CDR3 is built from 12 residues. The ends were cut back, 5 bases at V and 5 bases at J, with 9 bases in the middle. The CDR3 nucleotides are TGTGCCAGCAGTCCACGGGGAACTGAAGCTTTCTTT. It yields the protein CASSPRGTEAFF.

This clone occurred once. The chain joins TRBV20-1 to TRBJ2-5; tentative D call: TRBD2 (6 bases). This CDR3 is 15 amino acids long. The V gene's germline CDR1 is DFQATT and CDR2 SNEGSKA (reference sequence). V was shortened by 3 bases and J by 1 base, with 15 bases between the two germline ends. As DNA, the CDR3 is TGCAGTGCTAGTTCTTCCGGGACTCCCCAAGAGACCCAGTACTTC. It is translated as CSASSSGTPQETQYF.

The rearrangement links TRBV2 to TRBJ1-4; TRBD1 agrees at 7 bases. The CDR3 has 15 amino acids. Germline V gene sequence: CDR1 SNHLY, CDR2 FYNNEI. V trimming: 6 bases; J trimming: 6 bases; junction bases outside the gene matches: 10. In DNA, the CDR3 is TGTGCCAGCAGGGCCCGACAGGGCCATTATGAAAAACTGTTTTTT. Its translation: CASRARQGHYEKLFF. The entire variable domain, with the rest obtained from reference TRBV2 and TRBJ1-4, is as follows: EPEVTQTPSHQVTQMGQEVILRCVPISNHLYFYWYRQILGQKVEFLVSFYNNEISEKSEIFDDQFSVERPDGSNFTLKIRSTKLEDSAMYFCASRARQGHYEKLFFGSGTQLSVL.

The gene calls are TRBV7-8 and TRBJ1-4; possibly TRBD1 for D (6 bases). This CDR3 has 14 amino acids. Deletions cut 6 bases from V and 5 bases from J, with 13 bases between. Germline V CDR1 and CDR2: SGHVS, FQNEAQ. The CDR3 coding sequence is TGTGCCAGCAGGATGACAGGCATAAATGAAAAACTGTTTTTT. This translates into CASRMTGINEKLFF.

The chain combines TRBV24-1 with TRBJ1-1; 8 bases fit TRBD1. The CDR3 consists of 13 residues. Trimming at V came to 7 bases and at J to 4 bases, leaving 4 bases not matched to a gene. The V gene's germline CDR1 is KGHDR and CDR2 SFDVKD. This chain's CDR3 is CATSQGAGTEAFF. The CDR3 bases are TGTGCCACCAGCCAGGGGGCGGGCACTGAAGCTTTCTTT.

V and J are TRBV3-1 (or the pseudogene TRBV3-2) and TRBJ1-1; the D gene is possibly TRBD1 (6 bases). Trimming left V 0 bases short and J 4 bases short, with 15 bases between. The CDR3 runs to 16 residues. Per germline, CDR1 LGHDT and CDR2 YNNKEL (reference sequence). In DNA, the CDR3 is TGTGCCAGCAGCCAAGACTCGGCAGGGGCGAGCACTGAAGCTTTCTTT. Translating gives CASSQDSAGASTEAFF.

The chain recombines TRBV19 with TRBJ1-3; a weak D match, TRBD1 (5 bases). Trimming shortened V by 0 bases and J by 4 bases, and 10 bases separated the two germline ends. The length of the CDR3 is 15 residues. Germline lookup yields CDR1 LNHDA and CDR2 SQIVND (reference sequence). The CDR3 region is CASSIDGTHGNTIYF. The DNA of the CDR3 is TGTGCCAGTAGTATAGACGGGACTCACGGAAACACCATATATTTT.

The rearrangement uses TRBV13 and TRBJ1-3; 9 bases align to TRBD1. The ends lost 2 bases at V and 0 bases at J; junction bases unmatched: 8. Germline-derived CDR1 and CDR2 are PRHDT and FYEKMQ (reference sequence). The CDR3 is 18 amino acids. The CDR3 spells CASSLYPDRGLSGNTIYF. The CDR3 coding sequence is TGTGCCAGCAGCTTATATCCGGACAGGGGTCTCTCTGGAAACACCATATATTTT. Complete variable domain (other parts from reference TRBV13 and TRBJ1-3): AAGVIQSPRHLIKEKRETATLKCYPIPRHDTVYWYQQGPGQDPQFLISFYEKMQSDKGSIPDRFSAQQFSDYHSELNMSSLELGDSALYFCASSLYPDRGLSGNTIYFGEGSWLTVV.

Written as DNA, the CDR3 is TGTGCCACCCAAGGACAGGGAGACTCACCCCTCCACTTT. Protein sequence: CATQGQGDSPLHF. The chain joins TRBV19 to TRBJ1-6, with 8 nucleotides matching TRBD1. The CDR3 totals 13 residues. Germline V gives CDR1 LNHDA, CDR2 SQIVND (reference sequence). V gave up 10 bases and J gave up 10 bases; unmatched junction bases: 9.

This chain joins TRBV15 and TRBJ1-2; 7 bases agree with TRBD1. The CDR3 length is 13 residues. Trimming removed 8 bases from V and 2 bases from J; junction bases left unmatched: 5. CDR1 is LNHNV, CDR2 YYDKDF, per germline (reference sequence). The DNA of the CDR3 is TGTGCCACCTCGGGGACAGAAAACTATGGCTACACCTTC. Translating gives CATSGTENYGYTF.

This clone has ten or more counts. V is TRBV3-1 (or the pseudogene TRBV3-2) and J is TRBJ1-1; 7 bases map to TRBD1. CDR1 is LGHDT, CDR2 YNNKEL, per germline (reference sequence). The junction had 4 bases not matched to a gene; V was cut back by 4 bases and J by 2 bases. CDR3 length equals 14 residues. The CDR3 sequence: CASSRTGENTEAFF. Here the CDR3 DNA reads TGTGCCAGCAGCCGCACAGGGGAAAACACTGAAGCTTTCTTT.

The genes are TRBV5-8 and TRBJ1-2; the D is unclear. The CDR3 extends over 11 amino acids. Germline V gene lookup returns CDR1 SGHTS and CDR2 YDEGEE. Trimming removed 4 bases at V and 8 bases at J, with 9 bases between. CDR3 sequence: CASSPRVGYTF. The CDR3 DNA is TGTGCCAGCAGCCCGCGTGTGGGCTACACCTTC.

The V call is TRBV9, the J call TRBJ1-2, with D unresolved. The V and J ends lost 5 bases and 8 bases respectively, with 10 bases between them. Per the germline V gene, CDR1 is SGDLS and CDR2 is YYNGEE. The CDR3 is 11 amino acids. CDR3 protein: CASSRGGGYTF. CDR3 DNA: TGTGCCAGCAGTCGAGGAGGGGGCTACACCTTC.